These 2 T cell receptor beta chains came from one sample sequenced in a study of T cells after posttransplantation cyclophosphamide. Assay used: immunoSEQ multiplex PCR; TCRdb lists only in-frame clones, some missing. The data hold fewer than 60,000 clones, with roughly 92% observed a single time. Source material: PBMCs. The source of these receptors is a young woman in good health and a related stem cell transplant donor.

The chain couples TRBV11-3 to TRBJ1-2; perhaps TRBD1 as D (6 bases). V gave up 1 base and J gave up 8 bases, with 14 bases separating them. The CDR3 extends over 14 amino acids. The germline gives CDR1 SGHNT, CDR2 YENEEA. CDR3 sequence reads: CASSLGQGHIGYTF. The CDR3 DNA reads TGTGCCAGCAGCTTAGGGCAGGGGCATATCGGCTACACCTTC.

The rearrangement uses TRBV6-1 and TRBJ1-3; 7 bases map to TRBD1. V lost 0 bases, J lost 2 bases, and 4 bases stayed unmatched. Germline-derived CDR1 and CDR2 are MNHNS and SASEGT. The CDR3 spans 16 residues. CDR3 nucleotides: TGTGCCAGCAGTGAAGCGTCGGGGACAGCTGGAAACACCATATATTTT. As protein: CASSEASGTAGNTIYF.